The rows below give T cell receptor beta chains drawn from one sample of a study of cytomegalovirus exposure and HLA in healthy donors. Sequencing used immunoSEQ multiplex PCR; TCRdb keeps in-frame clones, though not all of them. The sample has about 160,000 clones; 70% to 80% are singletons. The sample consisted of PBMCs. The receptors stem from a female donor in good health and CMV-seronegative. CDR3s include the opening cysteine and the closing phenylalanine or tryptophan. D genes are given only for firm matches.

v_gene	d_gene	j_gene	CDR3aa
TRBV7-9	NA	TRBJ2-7	CASSLIGRQAYYEQYF
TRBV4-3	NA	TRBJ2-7	CASSQDAGSSYEQYF
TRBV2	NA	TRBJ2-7	CASLEQGSYEQYF
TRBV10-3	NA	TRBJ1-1	CAIRKGQNTEAFF
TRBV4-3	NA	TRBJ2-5	CASSPQGGPGMETQYF
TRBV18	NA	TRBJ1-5	CASSLGLNQPQHF
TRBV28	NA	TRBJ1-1	CASSRTPNTEAFF
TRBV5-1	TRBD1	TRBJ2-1	CASSLGQGAGNEQFF
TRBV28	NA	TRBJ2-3	CASSPPAGNTDTQYF
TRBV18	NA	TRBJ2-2	CASSSRGELFF
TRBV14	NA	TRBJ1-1	CASSHGTEAFF
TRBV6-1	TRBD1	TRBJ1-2	CASSEYEGARGGYTF
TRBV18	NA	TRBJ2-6	CASSNRDTGANVLTF
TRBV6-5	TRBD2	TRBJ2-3	CASREPGLAGGTQYF
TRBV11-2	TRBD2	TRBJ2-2	CASSSPPGTSANTGELFF
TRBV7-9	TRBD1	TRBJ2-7	CASDTTGGKQYF
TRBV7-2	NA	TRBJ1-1	CASSTLGGLISFF
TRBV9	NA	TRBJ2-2	CASSVGGYSPGELFF
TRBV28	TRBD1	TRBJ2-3	CASSSAGTGATDTQYF
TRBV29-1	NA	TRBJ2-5	CSVSISGETQYF
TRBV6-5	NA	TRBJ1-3	CASSRYGYSGNTIYF
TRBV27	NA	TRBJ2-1	CASIVAGTGAYNEQFF
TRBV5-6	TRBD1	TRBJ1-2	CASSLKTGGAGYGYTF
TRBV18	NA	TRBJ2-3	CASSSGTDTQYF
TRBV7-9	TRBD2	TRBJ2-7	CSSSSGLANEQYF
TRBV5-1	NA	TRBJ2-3	CASTLGAEKRQYF
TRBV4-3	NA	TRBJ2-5	CASSQDSKSVETQYF
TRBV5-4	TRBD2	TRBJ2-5	CASSLYGTSGGTQETQYF
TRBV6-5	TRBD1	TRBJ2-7	CASSFRQGQAYEQYF
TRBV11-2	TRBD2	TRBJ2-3	CASSARTSLGSEQYF
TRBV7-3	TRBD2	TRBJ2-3	CASGSSGLTDTQYF
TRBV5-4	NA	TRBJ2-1	CASSLGGGQENRSSYNEQFF
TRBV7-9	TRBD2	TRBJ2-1	CASSPLGLAGGPRQFF
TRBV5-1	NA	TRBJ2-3	CASSWSRATDTQYF
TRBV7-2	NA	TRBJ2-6	CASSLVSSGANVLTF
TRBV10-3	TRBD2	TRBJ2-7	CAISPGLDRGGEQYF
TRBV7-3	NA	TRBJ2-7	CASSRDGYEQYF
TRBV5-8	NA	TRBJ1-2	CASSLTRSSGYTF
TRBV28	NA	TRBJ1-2	CASSLGRGGGYTF